This T cell receptor (beta chain) was sequenced for a study of blood T cell repertoires in COVID-19 (dated by TCRdb to about 2020). About the full investigation: Collaborator samples came from the United States, Italy and Spain and covered acute and convalescent phases of COVID-19. The material from the prospective study consisted of cDNA or gDNA derived from T cells, B-cell-depleted T cells, or PBMCs. A freely available public database, intended as a resource for researchers studying the immune response to SARS-CoV-2, is where the repertoires were released. Samples were obtained from the ongoing ImmuneRACE study (first 160 participants) and from over 1,000 subjects provided by 6 global collaborators. The dataset comprised deeply sampled blood TCRbeta repertoires from subjects exposed to, actively infected with, or recovered from COVID-19. Where available, HLA class I and class II types were taken from metadata supplied by the sample provider and were not determined by assay-based typing. Sample metadata almost always included a de-identified subject ID, COVID-19 status, age in years and sex.

The collaborating institutions used their own protocols to collect whole blood in K2EDTA tubes. For TCRbeta analysis, collaborators shipped samples as frozen whole blood, isolated PBMCs, or DNA extracted from either of those sample types. Comments on this clone: Its antigen specificity is not known. Per-base qualities were not stored, and no clone one base away is much larger.

The immunoSEQ Assay, a bias-controlled multiplex PCR, was used to amplify TCRbeta CDR3 regions from genomic DNA. As for the authors' bioinformatics: The number of nucleated cells in each sample was estimated from the amplification of reference gene primers within the assay. To quantify the absolute abundance of each unique TCRbeta CDR3 rearrangement, sequence reads were collapsed and filtered. For each sample, productive Simpson clonality was calculated by taking the square root of Simpson's diversity index across productive rearrangements. In TCRdb, the immuneACCESS table is reduced to in-frame sequences with V and J assigned. These tables do not hold every clone; where another copy was compared, an unresolved V gene accounts for under half, and the others remain unexplained. The V and J calls and clone size were taken over from that table, and D and trimming were inferred from the DNA. This sample gives 200,000 to 250,000 clones in total; around 82% of them show up just once. The ten largest make up 2.3% of the sample.

Here is what the overall study found, with its caveats: The amount of clinical and demographic metadata varied by source and participant and was provided uncurated.

Sequencing input: peripheral blood. The sequence was collected from a woman aged 60-75 years with acute or convalescent COVID-19.

In nucleotide form, the sequence is TGTGCCTGGAGCCACGGCGGGGGGCCTGGAGAGACCCAGTACTTC. This gives the protein CAWSHGGGPGETQYF. The sequence is built from TRBV30 and TRBJ2-5; 8 bases in the junction line up with TRBD2. The CDR3 starts with the cysteine, ends with the phenylalanine, and has 15 residues. Only the CDR3 part of the read is kept: 45 bases, read in frame from the first base. Trimming leaves V shorter by 3 bases and J shorter by 4 bases, with the junction holding 10 bases beyond the gene matches. The germline V gene (reference sequence) provides CDR1 GTSNPN and CDR2 SVGIG.